The rows below give T cell receptor beta chains drawn from one sample of a study of blood T cell repertoires in COVID-19. Some clones are missing from TCRdb's copy, which holds only in-frame ones; the method was immunoSEQ multiplex PCR. Altogether roughly 100,000 clones are present, 88% being singletons, with the ten largest covering 3.5%. The sequenced sample was peripheral blood. These receptors originate from a human donor in a cohort sampled during active COVID-19. Each CDR3 is given with its conserved first and last residue. The order of the fields is CDR3 protein, CDR3 DNA, D gene, V gene, clone size, J gene. D genes are given only for firm matches. Clone size, where shown, is once, few, many, or a class for clones that have expanded.

cdr3_aa: CASSSDRGWTEAFF
cdr3_nt: TGTGCCAGCAGTTCGGACAGGGGATGGACTGAAGCTTTCTTT
d_call: TRBD1
v_call: TRBV6-5
clone_size: .
j_call: TRBJ1-1

cdr3_aa: CASSYETSGEQFF
cdr3_nt: TGTGCCAGCAGTTACGAGACTAGCGGCGAGCAGTTCTTC
d_call: TRBD2
v_call: TRBV6-2/TRBV6-3
clone_size: .
j_call: TRBJ2-1

cdr3_aa: CASTSTSGGAETQYF
cdr3_nt: TGTGCCAGCACTTCAACTAGCGGGGGGGCGGAGACCCAGTACTTC
d_call: TRBD2
v_call: TRBV2
clone_size: .
j_call: TRBJ2-5

cdr3_aa: CASRLAGRRSSSGANVLTF
cdr3_nt: TGTGCAAGTCGCTTAGCGGGGCGCAGGTCCAGCTCTGGGGCCAACGTCCTGACTTTC
d_call: .
v_call: TRBV12-2
clone_size: .
j_call: TRBJ2-6

cdr3_aa: CASRQDREGGELFF
cdr3_nt: TGCGCCAGCAGACAGGACAGGGAAGGCGGGGAGCTGTTTTTT
d_call: TRBD1
v_call: TRBV10-1
clone_size: .
j_call: TRBJ2-2

cdr3_aa: CASSLAAPHNEQFF
cdr3_nt: TGCGCCAGCAGCTTGGCAGCGCCACACAATGAGCAGTTCTTC
d_call: .
v_call: TRBV5-1
clone_size: .
j_call: TRBJ2-1

cdr3_aa: CASSFPSAGGRIDTQYF
cdr3_nt: TGTGCCAGCAGCTTCCCCTCTGCCGGCGGGAGAATAGATACGCAGTATTTT
d_call: TRBD2
v_call: TRBV14
clone_size: .
j_call: TRBJ2-3

cdr3_aa: CAWSVGDPRETQYF
cdr3_nt: TGTGCCTGGAGTGTAGGGGATCCCAGGGAGACCCAGTACTTC
d_call: .
v_call: TRBV30
clone_size: .
j_call: TRBJ2-5

cdr3_aa: CAWSDSSGGAYEQYF
cdr3_nt: TGTGCCTGGAGTGATTCTAGCGGGGGGGCCTACGAGCAGTACTTC
d_call: TRBD2
v_call: TRBV30
clone_size: .
j_call: TRBJ2-7

cdr3_aa: CASSLVLQEGELFF
cdr3_nt: TGTGCCAGCAGCTTAGTACTTCAAGAGGGGGAGCTGTTTTTT
d_call: .
v_call: TRBV7-2
clone_size: .
j_call: TRBJ2-2

cdr3_aa: CASSPPGGFGANVLTF
cdr3_nt: TGTGCCAGCAGCCCCCCCGGCGGGTTCGGGGCCAACGTCCTGACTTTC
d_call: .
v_call: TRBV3-1/TRBV3-2
clone_size: once
j_call: TRBJ2-6

cdr3_aa: CASSQGREGGIQYF
cdr3_nt: TGTGCCAGCAGCCAAGGAAGGGAGGGAGGCATTCAGTACTTC
d_call: TRBD2
v_call: TRBV3-1/TRBV3-2
clone_size: .
j_call: TRBJ2-4

cdr3_aa: CASSQTAGGYQETQYF
cdr3_nt: TGTGCCAGCAGCCAAACAGCGGGGGGCTACCAAGAGACCCAGTACTTC
d_call: TRBD2
v_call: TRBV3-1/TRBV3-2
clone_size: once
j_call: TRBJ2-5

cdr3_aa: CSVVSLGALEAFF
cdr3_nt: TGCAGCGTTGTCTCTCTGGGGGCCTTAGAAGCTTTCTTT
d_call: .
v_call: TRBV29-1
clone_size: .
j_call: TRBJ1-1

cdr3_aa: CASSNNPGQVGNTIYF
cdr3_nt: TGTGCCAGCAGCAATAATCCGGGACAAGTAGGAAACACCATATATTTT
d_call: .
v_call: TRBV7-3
clone_size: .
j_call: TRBJ1-3

cdr3_aa: CASSLGQPGNTIYF
cdr3_nt: TGTGCCAGCAGCTTGGGGCAGCCTGGAAACACCATATATTTT
d_call: .
v_call: TRBV11-3
clone_size: .
j_call: TRBJ1-3

cdr3_aa: CASRAATNEKLFF
cdr3_nt: TGCGCCAGCAGAGCGGCAACTAATGAAAAACTGTTTTTT
d_call: .
v_call: TRBV5-1
clone_size: once
j_call: TRBJ1-4

cdr3_aa: CASSTVTGGNTIYF
cdr3_nt: TGTGCCAGCTCAACCGTCACGGGAGGAAACACCATATATTTT
d_call: .
v_call: TRBV18
clone_size: .
j_call: TRBJ1-3

cdr3_aa: CASSNSGTAGGYTF
cdr3_nt: TGTGCCAGCAGCAATTCCGGGACAGCTGGCGGCTACACCTTC
d_call: TRBD1
v_call: TRBV6-2/TRBV6-3
clone_size: .
j_call: TRBJ1-2

cdr3_aa: CASSRGGRDEQFF
cdr3_nt: TGTGCCAGCAGTAGAGGGGGCCGCGATGAGCAGTTCTTC
d_call: TRBD1
v_call: TRBV7-8
clone_size: few
j_call: TRBJ2-1

cdr3_aa: CASSVARTGARSGNTIYF
cdr3_nt: TGTGCCAGCAGCGTAGCTAGAACAGGGGCTCGCTCCGGAAACACCATATATTTT
d_call: TRBD1
v_call: TRBV9
clone_size: few
j_call: TRBJ1-3

cdr3_aa: CASRYGGRGQPQHF
cdr3_nt: TGTGCCAGCAGGTACGGGGGGAGAGGTCAGCCCCAGCATTTT
d_call: .
v_call: TRBV28
clone_size: .
j_call: TRBJ1-5

cdr3_aa: CSATGDSYEQYF
cdr3_nt: TGCAGCGCGACGGGGGACTCCTACGAGCAGTACTTC
d_call: .
v_call: TRBV29-1
clone_size: .
j_call: TRBJ2-7

cdr3_aa: CASSRAGQITDTQYF
cdr3_nt: TGTGCCAGCAGTCGGGCTGGACAGATCACAGATACGCAGTATTTT
d_call: .
v_call: TRBV27
clone_size: .
j_call: TRBJ2-3

cdr3_aa: CASSLASRASEAFF
cdr3_nt: TGCGCCAGCAGCTTGGCCAGCAGGGCATCTGAAGCTTTCTTT
d_call: .
v_call: TRBV5-1
clone_size: .
j_call: TRBJ1-1

cdr3_aa: CASKGTGDLTEAFF
cdr3_nt: TGCGCCAGCAAAGGGACAGGGGACCTAACTGAAGCTTTCTTT
d_call: TRBD1
v_call: TRBV5-1
clone_size: .
j_call: TRBJ1-1

cdr3_aa: CASSPRGWNTEAFF
cdr3_nt: TGTGCCAGCAGTCCCCGGGGGTGGAACACTGAAGCTTTCTTT
d_call: .
v_call: TRBV28
clone_size: .
j_call: TRBJ1-1